The 21 T cell receptor beta chains presented below share a single source sample, sequenced in a study of T cells in women clearing cervical HPV infection. Profiled with immunoSEQ multiplex PCR; TCRdb holds only in-frame clones, not every one. The listing records about 32,000 clones. The material sequenced was blood buffy coat. The receptors shown here come from a woman between 18 and 69 years old with a cervical HPV16 infection that either progressed to CIN3+ or cleared (not recorded which).

A word on this clone: Mismatch with germline at one junction end may stem from a read error. Read coverage stops 3 residues before the CDR3 terminus; the germline J gene supplies the remainder. The rearrangement links TRBV7-7 to TRBJ2-1; D possibly corresponds to TRBD1 (7 bases). The CDR3 is 15 residues long. Germline CDR1 and CDR2: SSHAT and FNYEAQ (reference sequence). CDR3 residues: CASSSSRGAYNEQFF. The CDR3 DNA, read in part, is TGTGCTAGCAGCTCCAGCAGGGGGGCCTACAATGAG.

About this clone: The read halts 3 residues ahead of the CDR3 end, with the missing end drawn from the germline J gene. J is TRBJ1-2 and V is TRBV20-1; maybe TRBD1 (5 bases). The V end was cut by 2 bases, the J end by 7 bases, with 20 bases between. The CDR3 length is 15 residues. The germline CDR1 and CDR2 sequences are DFQATT and SNEGSKA (reference sequence). The CDR3 here is CSARPAVTDVAGYTF. CDR3 DNA (partial): TGCAGTGCTAGACCGGCCGTGACAGATGTTGCTGGC.

In the case of this clone: Sequencing ends 3 residues short of the CDR3 end; the germline J gene provides the rest. This chain uses TRBV19 with TRBJ2-4; 8 positions match TRBD2. There are 14 residues in the CDR3. From germline, CDR1 is LNHDA and CDR2 SQIVND (reference sequence). The junction had 6 bases not matched to a gene; V was cut back by 3 bases and J by 8 bases. CDR3: CASSIPGGLDIQYF. The CDR3 DNA, read in part, is TGTGCCAGTAGTATCCCGGGGGGGCTCGACATT.

Concerning this clone: Coverage ceases 3 residues before the CDR3 finishes, and the germline J gene fills in the end. This chain links TRBV7-2 with TRBJ1-2; the match to TRBD1 covers 7 bases. The CDR3 contains 14 residues. The germline V gene encodes CDR1 SGHTA and CDR2 FQGNSA. V trimming: 5 bases; J trimming: 1 base; junction bases outside the gene matches: 4. This chain's CDR3 is CASSPGTVNYGYTF. Partial CDR3 DNA: TGTGCCAGCAGCCCCGGGACAGTTAACTATGGC.

A note on this clone: The read ends 3 residues shy of where the CDR3 ends; the end is completed using the germline J gene. The chain is built from TRBV19 and TRBJ1-5, with 7 nucleotides matching TRBD1. With 7 bases clipped from V and 6 bases from J, the junction kept 9 bases outside the gene matches. The CDR3 covers 14 residues. The V gene's germline CDR1 is LNHDA and CDR2 SQIVND (reference sequence). The DNA read from the CDR3 is TGTGCCAGTAATTCAGGGGGAGTAAGTCAGCCC. Amino acids: CASNSGGVSQP. The whole CDR3 sequence reads CASNSGGVSQPQHF.

Points on this clone: Other DNA sequences of this sample code for an identical CDR3. Partial CDR3 DNA: TGTGCCAGCTCCCCCCCCTGGACAGGGCCCGACTATGGC. It specifies CASSPPWTGPDYG. The whole CDR3 protein is CASSPPWTGPDYGYTF. The rearrangement links TRBV18 to TRBJ1-2; 8 bases align to TRBD1. The read falls 3 residues short of the CDR3 end, and the missing part is taken from the germline J gene. Germline-derived CDR1 and CDR2 are KGHSH and LQKENI. This CDR3 is 16 amino acids long. Germline trimming cut 6 bases from V and 3 bases from J; bases unmatched to any gene: 12.

On this clone: The CDR3 is cut off 3 residues early in the read; its end comes from the germline J gene. The genes are TRBV5-1 and TRBJ1-4; tentative D call: TRBD1 (5 bases). This CDR3 comprises 16 residues. Germline-derived CDR1 and CDR2 are SGHRS and YFSETQ. V was pared by 4 bases and J by 0 bases, with 13 bases between. CDR3 bases read: TGCGCCAGCAGCGCTTCAGGGTCCGCAACTAATGAAAAA. Translating it yields CASSASGSATNEK. The full CDR3 protein reads CASSASGSATNEKLFF.

As concerns this clone: The CDR3 goes on 3 residues after the read ends, and that part is filled in from the germline J gene. The rearrangement links TRBV19 to TRBJ2-3, with D perhaps being TRBD1 or TRBD2 (5 bases each). Trimming removed 5 bases at V and 0 bases at J, with 15 bases between. Germline V CDR1 and CDR2: LNHDA, SQIVND (reference sequence). The CDR3 consists of 16 residues. Partial CDR3 DNA: TGTGCCAGTAGTTTCAAGAGGGGTGCAAGCACAGATACG. Translation gives CASSFKRGASTDT. The entire CDR3 is CASSFKRGASTDTQYF.

Notes on this clone: The CDR3 extends 3 residues past the end of the read, so its final part is completed from the germline J gene. The chain joins TRBV6-1 to TRBJ2-7; 10 nucleotides align to TRBD1. Germline V gene data show CDR1 as MNHNS and CDR2 as SASEGT. This CDR3 contains 16 residues. The ends lost 4 bases at V and 0 bases at J; junction bases unmatched: 6. The covered CDR3 bases are TGTGCCAGCAGTGGGGGACAGGGGTTCATCTCCTACGAG. This sequence encodes CASSGGQGFISYE. The entire CDR3 protein is CASSGGQGFISYEQYF.

Details on this clone: The missing CDR3 end, 3 residues past where the read stops, is filled in from the germline J gene. This chain connects TRBV20-1 to TRBJ2-3; the match to TRBD2 covers 11 bases. Germline CDR1 is DFQATT and CDR2 is SNEGSKA (reference sequence). The CDR3 runs 16 residues. The V segment lost 6 bases and the J segment 2 bases; nucleotides outside the gene matches: 10. The part of the CDR3 DNA that was read is TGCAGTGCCGACGGACTAGCGGGTCTATCCACAGATACG. Its protein product is CSADGLAGLSTDT. In full, the CDR3 reads CSADGLAGLSTDTQYF.

In regard to this clone: The read is 3 residues too short to cover the CDR3 end, so that end is filled in from the germline J gene. The chain carries TRBV7-2 and TRBJ2-2, with D hard to call. V lost 5 bases to trimming and J lost 6 bases, with 4 bases between them. Germline V gene sequence: CDR1 SGHTA, CDR2 FQGNSA. CDR3 size: 11 residues. The CDR3 DNA, read in part, is TGTGCCAGCAGCCCCTCCGGGGAG. Its protein product is CASSPSGE. The whole CDR3 is CASSPSGELFF.

With regard to this clone: The CDR3 extends 3 residues past the end of the read, so its final part is completed from the germline J gene. The chain is built from TRBV29-1 and TRBJ2-1; a possible D gene is TRBD1 (5 bases). CDR1 is SQVTM and CDR2 is ANQGSEA in the germline V gene. The CDR3 loop spans 14 amino acids. V was trimmed by 3 bases and J by 3 bases, leaving 12 bases between them. CDR3: CSVDDRQFYNEQFF. The covered CDR3 bases are TGCAGCGTTGACGACCGACAGTTCTACAATGAG.

Notes on this clone: The read halts 3 residues ahead of the CDR3 end, with the missing end drawn from the germline J gene. The V gene is TRBV20-1, the J gene TRBJ2-7; 8 nucleotides align to TRBD1. The CDR3 runs 14 residues. In germline, CDR1 is DFQATT, CDR2 SNEGSKA (reference sequence). With V trimmed by 6 bases and J by 2 bases, 9 bases remained unmatched. CDR3 residues: CSAAGQGTPYEQYF. The DNA read from the CDR3 is TGCAGTGCAGCTGGACAGGGAACCCCCTACGAG.

As for this clone: Read sequence stops 3 residues before the CDR3 end, and the germline J gene provides the missing end. The chain employs TRBV6-2 or TRBV6-3 and TRBJ1-5; TRBD1 might be the D (6 bases). Trimming stripped 6 bases from V and 9 bases from J, with 12 bases between. Germline values: CDR1 MNHEY, CDR2 SVGEGT. The CDR3 covers 12 residues. CDR3 DNA (partial): TGTGCCAGCAGAGGTTTGGGGGCGCCC. This encodes CASRGLGAP. The complete CDR3 sequence is CASRGLGAPQHF.

Notes on this clone: With the read ending 3 residues before the CDR3 end, the germline J gene is used to fill in that end. This chain connects TRBV20-1 to TRBJ2-7; D is perhaps TRBD1 (6 bases). CDR3 length: 12 amino acids. The V end lost 6 bases, the J end lost 3 bases, and 12 bases lay between the germline ends. Per germline, CDR1 DFQATT and CDR2 SNEGSKA (reference sequence). CDR3: CSAPRGLYEQYF. Partial CDR3 DNA: TGCAGTGCACCCAGGGGTCTCTACGAG.

With regard to this clone: The read terminates 3 residues before the CDR3 end, so the remaining end is supplied by the germline J gene. The gene calls are TRBV20-1 and TRBJ1-6, with D possibly matching TRBD1 (5 bases). V was cut by 6 bases and J by 9 bases, with 12 bases left in between. The CDR3 extends over 12 amino acids. Germline lookup yields CDR1 DFQATT and CDR2 SNEGSKA (reference sequence). The CDR3 is CSATGGGSPLHF. The part of the CDR3 DNA that was read is TGCAGTGCAACCGGGGGGGGTTCACCC.

Note on this clone: The read terminates 3 residues before the CDR3 end, so the remaining end is supplied by the germline J gene. The rearrangement joins TRBV10-3 to TRBJ1-1; D uncertain. Germline CDR1 ENHRY, CDR2 SYGVKD. V lost 3 bases, J lost 1 base, and 9 bases lay in between. This CDR3 region has 14 residues. The CDR3 sequence: CAISDPTGNTEAFF. CDR3 DNA, as far as it was read: TGTGCCATCAGTGACCCGACGGGGAACACTGAA.

With regard to this clone: The read ends 3 residues early relative to the CDR3; the germline J gene fills the gap. The V gene is TRBV11-1, the J gene TRBJ2-1; D possibly corresponds to TRBD2 (5 bases). Germline lookup yields CDR1 SGHAT and CDR2 FQDESV (reference sequence). Trimming cost V 4 bases and J 9 bases, with 10 bases left between them. The CDR3 is 12 amino acids. CDR3 residues: CASSYSASEQFF. The sequenced part of the CDR3 DNA is TGTGCCAGCAGCTATAGCGCCAGTGAG.

Remarks on this clone: The CDR3 end falls 3 residues outside the read, so it is completed with the germline J gene. The V and J genes are TRBV5-4 and TRBJ2-1, with TRBD1 as a possible D gene (6 bases). Trimming removed 3 bases from V and 2 bases from J, with 12 bases in between. CDR1 and CDR2 from the germline V gene are SGHNT and YYREEE (reference sequence). The CDR3 spans 15 residues. The CDR3 loop reads CASSSRDITYNEQFF. The part of the CDR3 DNA that was read is TGTGCCAGCAGCTCCCGGGACATAACCTACAATGAG.

Note on this clone: Read data end 3 residues before the CDR3 end; the end is taken from the germline J gene. The chain joins TRBV19 to TRBJ1-5, with D unclear. V shed 1 base and J shed 8 bases, with 15 bases lying between them. Germline CDR1 is LNHDA and CDR2 is SQIVND (reference sequence). The CDR3 is 15 amino acids. The sequenced CDR3 bases are TGTGCCAGTAGTATAGGTAACTCCTGGTTGGAGCCC. Residues: CASSIGNSWLEP. The entire CDR3 reads CASSIGNSWLEPQHF.

A remark on this clone: The CDR3 goes on 3 residues after the read ends, and that part is filled in from the germline J gene. The chain links TRBV5-1 to TRBJ2-2, with TRBD1 matching 7 bases. This CDR3 is built from 13 residues. CDR1 is SGHRS, CDR2 YFSETQ, per germline. The V gene end was trimmed by 6 bases and the J gene end by 5 bases; junction bases not matched to a gene: 4. This CDR3 is CASTTGATGELFF. The sequenced part of the CDR3 DNA is TGCGCCAGCACAACAGGGGCTACCGGGGAG. Combining the CDR3 with reference TRBV5-1 and TRBJ2-2 gives the whole variable domain KAGVTQTPRYLIKTRGQQVTLSCSPISGHRSVSWYQQTPGQGLQFLFEYFSETQRNKGNFPGRFSGRQFSNSRSEMNVSTLELGDSALYLCASTTGATGELFFGEGSRLTVL.